These T cell receptor beta chains were read from a single sample in a study of beta chain features in type 1 diabetes. Profiling relied on immunoSEQ multiplex PCR, and the TCRdb table lists in-frame clones only, not all of them. The profile covers around 400,000 clones, with about 14% appearing a single time and 0.019% taken by the ten largest. Sequenced: naive CD4+ T cells from blood. All receptors derive from a woman aged 18-35 years in good health. The CDR3 runs from the conserved cysteine through the conserved F or W. Each record gives: clone size, J gene, V gene, D gene, CDR3 protein, CDR3 DNA. D genes are given only for firm matches. Expanded clones get a size class; other rows say once, few or many, or leave the size out.

NA	TRBJ2-1	TRBV4-3	TRBD2	CASSQVEGSGKYEQFF	TGCGCCAGCAGCCAAGTAGAAGGTAGCGGGAAGTATGAGCAGTTCTTC
NA	TRBJ1-3	TRBV7-2	NA	CASSLSGTPRNTIYF	TGTGCCAGCAGCTTAAGCGGGACGCCCCGAAACACCATATATTTT
NA	TRBJ1-4	TRBV20-1	NA	CSARGEKLFF	TGCAGTGCCCGAGGTGAAAAACTGTTTTTT
few	TRBJ1-1	TRBV4-1	TRBD1	CASSQIDRGNTEAFF	TGCGCCAGCAGCCAGATTGACAGGGGTAACACTGAAGCTTTCTTT
NA	TRBJ2-7	TRBV5-1	TRBD1	CASSATGTEIYEQYF	TGCGCCAGCAGCGCTACCGGGACAGAGATCTACGAGCAGTACTTC
few	TRBJ1-1	TRBV30	NA	CAWGTQPLNTEAFF	TGTGCCTGGGGCACACAGCCCCTCAACACTGAAGCTTTCTTT
few	TRBJ2-5	TRBV7-7	TRBD2	CASSLVAGGPRVATQYF	TGTGCCAGCAGCTTAGTTGCGGGAGGGCCGAGAGTGGCGACCCAGTACTTC
few	TRBJ1-5	TRBV30	TRBD1	CAWTYRGTNQPQHF	TGTGCCTGGACTTACAGGGGGACCAATCAGCCCCAGCATTTT
NA	TRBJ2-7	TRBV5-6	NA	CASNSRTRLSSYEQYF	TGTGCCAGCAACTCACGTACCCGGTTGAGCTCCTACGAGCAGTACTTC
NA	TRBJ2-1	TRBV7-3	NA	CASSSPRRGGEQFF	TGTGCCAGCAGCTCACCCCGGCGAGGAGGTGAGCAGTTCTTC
NA	TRBJ2-3	TRBV7-9	NA	CASSYAGGTDTQYF	TGTGCCAGCAGTTACGCCGGGGGCACAGATACGCAGTATTTT
NA	TRBJ2-3	TRBV5-1	TRBD2	CASTTSGNTDTQYF	TGCGCCAGCACGACTAGCGGAAACACAGATACGCAGTATTTT
NA	TRBJ2-1	TRBV7-9	NA	CASRRRQVTNEQFF	TGTGCCAGCCGTAGGAGACAGGTAACCAATGAGCAGTTCTTC
NA	TRBJ2-7	TRBV9	TRBD2	CASSVGLARSYEQYF	TGTGCCAGCAGCGTAGGACTAGCGCGTTCCTACGAGCAGTACTTC
NA	TRBJ2-4	TRBV7-2	NA	CASSLGPAKNIQYF	TGTGCCAGCAGCTTAGGGCCCGCCAAAAACATTCAGTACTTC
few	TRBJ2-1	TRBV18	TRBD1	CASSPPGQGGTYNEQFF	TGTGCCAGCTCACCACCGGGACAGGGGGGGACCTACAATGAGCAGTTCTTC
NA	TRBJ2-7	TRBV5-1	NA	CASSSVSGAYEQYF	TGCGCCAGCAGCTCCGTTAGCGGAGCCTACGAGCAGTACTTC
NA	TRBJ2-4	TRBV11-2	NA	CASSFFDRAKNIQYF	TGTGCCAGCAGCTTTTTCGACAGAGCCAAAAACATTCAGTACTTC
few	TRBJ2-7	TRBV14	NA	CASSRRAYEQYF	TGTGCCAGCAGCCGGCGGGCCTACGAGCAGTACTTC
NA	TRBJ2-7	TRBV28	NA	CASSLSRPYEQYF	TGTGCCAGCAGTTTGTCTCGTCCCTACGAGCAGTACTTC